A selection of T cell receptor beta chains follows, all from one sample in a study of siplizumab effects on memory and regulatory T cells. Sequencing was performed with immunoSEQ multiplex PCR; in TCRdb, only in-frame clones are kept and a portion is missing. The sample includes around 100,000 clones, approximately 91% of them seen just once. The sequenced sample consisted of CD4+ T cells sorted from blood. All receptors derive from a human donor in good health. Some clones in this sample may be carry-over from other donors' samples. Each CDR3 is given with its conserved first and last residue. Each record gives: V gene, clone size, CDR3 length, J gene, D gene, CDR3 protein, CDR3 DNA. A D gene is named only where the DNA matches it firmly. Only some rows state a clone size, as once, few, many or a class for expanded clones.

V gene: TRBV30
clone size: .
CDR3 length: 12
J gene: TRBJ1-2
D gene: .
CDR3 protein: CACFSRNYGYTF
CDR3 DNA: TGTGCCTGCTTCTCCAGGAACTATGGCTACACCTTC

V gene: TRBV19
clone size: .
CDR3 length: 15
J gene: TRBJ2-2
D gene: .
CDR3 protein: CASSSGGVYTGELFF
CDR3 DNA: TGTGCCAGTAGTTCGGGCGGGGTTTACACCGGGGAGCTGTTTTTT

V gene: TRBV7-2
clone size: .
CDR3 length: 12
J gene: TRBJ1-1
D gene: .
CDR3 protein: CASSHRNTEAFF
CDR3 DNA: TGTGCCAGCAGCCACAGGAACACTGAAGCTTTCTTT

V gene: TRBV27
clone size: .
CDR3 length: 13
J gene: TRBJ1-1
D gene: .
CDR3 protein: CATSNERGTEAFF
CDR3 DNA: TGTGCCACCTCGAATGAAAGGGGCACTGAAGCTTTCTTT

V gene: TRBV5-6
clone size: .
CDR3 length: 14
J gene: TRBJ2-5
D gene: .
CDR3 protein: CASSLRETQETQYF
CDR3 DNA: TGTGCCAGCAGCCTCCGGGAGACCCAAGAGACCCAGTACTTC

V gene: TRBV6-6
clone size: once
CDR3 length: 14
J gene: TRBJ2-5
D gene: .
CDR3 protein: CASRGAGPPETQYF
CDR3 DNA: TGTGCCAGCAGAGGGGCAGGACCTCCGGAGACCCAGTACTTC

V gene: TRBV7-8
clone size: .
CDR3 length: 14
J gene: TRBJ1-2
D gene: .
CDR3 protein: CASSPTPRDYGYTF
CDR3 DNA: TGTGCCAGCAGCCCCACCCCCAGGGACTATGGCTACACCTTC

V gene: TRBV5-4
clone size: .
CDR3 length: 14
J gene: TRBJ2-5
D gene: TRBD1
CDR3 protein: CASSWTGSQETQYF
CDR3 DNA: TGTGCCAGCAGTTGGACAGGGTCGCAAGAGACCCAGTACTTC

V gene: TRBV18
clone size: .
CDR3 length: 11
J gene: TRBJ2-3
D gene: .
CDR3 protein: CASSPVDTQYF
CDR3 DNA: TGTGCCAGCTCACCAGTGGATACGCAGTATTTT

V gene: TRBV5-1
clone size: .
CDR3 length: 16
J gene: TRBJ2-5
D gene: .
CDR3 protein: CASSPAGSVALETQYF
CDR3 DNA: TGCGCCAGCAGCCCCGCCGGTAGCGTGGCTCTTGAGACCCAGTACTTC

V gene: TRBV5-1
clone size: .
CDR3 length: 20
J gene: TRBJ2-2
D gene: TRBD2
CDR3 protein: CASSPVGKTSGSVATGELFF
CDR3 DNA: TGCGCCAGCAGCCCGGTTGGCAAGACTAGCGGGAGTGTGGCCACCGGGGAGCTGTTTTTT

V gene: TRBV11-2
clone size: .
CDR3 length: 16
J gene: TRBJ2-7
D gene: TRBD2
CDR3 protein: CASSFDPGLGSYEQYF
CDR3 DNA: TGTGCCAGCAGCTTTGATCCGGGACTAGGCTCCTACGAGCAGTACTTC

V gene: TRBV19
clone size: .
CDR3 length: 16
J gene: TRBJ2-2
D gene: TRBD1
CDR3 protein: CASSIRGTGGKRELFF
CDR3 DNA: TGTGCCAGTAGTATTCGGGGGACAGGGGGCAAGAGGGAGCTGTTTTTT

V gene: TRBV10-2
clone size: .
CDR3 length: 15
J gene: TRBJ2-1
D gene: TRBD2
CDR3 protein: CASSESSDGRGEQFF
CDR3 DNA: TGCGCCAGCAGTGAATCATCGGACGGGAGGGGTGAGCAGTTCTTC

V gene: TRBV7-9
clone size: .
CDR3 length: 15
J gene: TRBJ2-3
D gene: .
CDR3 protein: CASSLGQGGTDTQYF
CDR3 DNA: TGTGCCAGCAGCTTAGGGCAGGGCGGCACAGATACGCAGTATTTT

V gene: TRBV27
clone size: .
CDR3 length: 14
J gene: TRBJ2-4
D gene: TRBD1
CDR3 protein: CASSSDRDKNIQYF
CDR3 DNA: TGTGCCAGCAGTTCGGACAGGGACAAAAACATTCAGTACTTC

V gene: TRBV10-3
clone size: .
CDR3 length: 14
J gene: TRBJ2-3
D gene: .
CDR3 protein: CAISEGRATDTQYF
CDR3 DNA: TGTGCCATCAGTGAGGGGCGGGCCACAGATACGCAGTATTTT

V gene: TRBV28
clone size: .
CDR3 length: 14
J gene: TRBJ2-5
D gene: TRBD1
CDR3 protein: CASSSPDREETQYF
CDR3 DNA: TGTGCCAGCAGTTCTCCGGACAGGGAAGAGACCCAGTACTTC

V gene: TRBV30
clone size: .
CDR3 length: 15
J gene: TRBJ1-3
D gene: TRBD1
CDR3 protein: CAWKATGRSGNTIYF
CDR3 DNA: TGTGCCTGGAAGGCGACAGGGCGCTCTGGAAACACCATATATTTT

V gene: TRBV5-8
clone size: .
CDR3 length: 14
J gene: TRBJ2-7
D gene: .
CDR3 protein: CASSLGEPPLGQYF
CDR3 DNA: TGTGCCAGCAGCTTGGGGGAGCCACCCCTCGGGCAGTACTTC

V gene: TRBV2
clone size: .
CDR3 length: 13
J gene: TRBJ1-1
D gene: TRBD1
CDR3 protein: CASSGDRNTEAFF
CDR3 DNA: TGTGCCAGCAGTGGGGACAGGAACACTGAAGCTTTCTTT

V gene: TRBV5-6
clone size: .
CDR3 length: 15
J gene: TRBJ2-2
D gene: TRBD2
CDR3 protein: CASSPKLAGTGELFF
CDR3 DNA: TGTGCCAGCAGCCCCAAACTAGCGGGAACCGGGGAGCTGTTTTTT

V gene: TRBV4-1
clone size: .
CDR3 length: 17
J gene: TRBJ2-1
D gene: .
CDR3 protein: CASSQEVPGQTYNEQFF
CDR3 DNA: TGCGCCAGCAGCCAAGAAGTCCCGGGACAAACCTACAATGAGCAGTTCTTC

V gene: TRBV19
clone size: .
CDR3 length: 16
J gene: TRBJ1-2
D gene: .
CDR3 protein: CASSISVREVGYGYTF
CDR3 DNA: TGTGCCAGTAGTATATCGGTCCGGGAAGTCGGCTATGGCTACACCTTC

V gene: TRBV11-2
clone size: .
CDR3 length: 15
J gene: TRBJ2-2
D gene: TRBD2
CDR3 protein: CASSPKREVTGELFF
CDR3 DNA: TGTGCCAGCAGCCCAAAGCGGGAGGTCACCGGGGAGCTGTTTTTT

V gene: TRBV19
clone size: .
CDR3 length: 15
J gene: TRBJ2-4
D gene: TRBD2
CDR3 protein: CASSTSGTAKNIQYF
CDR3 DNA: TGTGCCAGTAGTACTAGCGGGACAGCCAAAAACATTCAGTACTTC